The 5 T cell receptor beta chains below all came from one sample that was sequenced in a study of blood T cell repertoires in COVID-19. The data were produced by immunoSEQ multiplex PCR, yet TCRdb's version contains in-frame clones alone and is incomplete. The sample yields 300,000 to 400,000 clones, 86% seen once. Sequenced: PBMCs or T cells enriched from blood (not recorded which). Source of these receptors: a woman aged 40-49 years with acute COVID-19.

This chain uses TRBV6-5 with TRBJ2-7; TRBD1 matches 9 bases. The CDR3 covers 15 residues. Unmatched junction bases numbered 11, after V lost 8 bases and J lost 3 bases. The germline V gene has CDR1 MNHEY and CDR2 SVGAGI. The CDR3 spells CASSILPGQGYEQYF. The CDR3, as DNA: TGTGCCAGCTCCATCCTACCGGGACAGGGCTACGAGCAGTACTTC.

This chain links TRBV6-5 with TRBJ1-6, with 8 bases fitting TRBD1. The junction had 6 bases not matched to a gene; V was cut back by 0 bases and J by 8 bases. Germline CDR1 is MNHEY and CDR2 is SVGAGI. This CDR3 spans 16 amino acids. CDR3 in DNA: TGTGCCAGCAGTTACTCCTGGACAGGGATCGATTCACCCCTCCACTTT. Its translation: CASSYSWTGIDSPLHF.

J is TRBJ1-6 and V is TRBV9; D is unclear. V lost 3 bases and J lost 11, with 15 bases in between. Germline assignment: CDR1 SGDLS and CDR2 YYNGEE. This CDR3 spans 14 amino acids. The CDR3 sequence is CASSAALEAAPLHF. DNA of the CDR3: TGTGCCAGCAGCGCGGCTCTCGAGGCTGCACCCCTCCACTTT. The entire variable domain, with the rest obtained from reference TRBV9 and TRBJ1-6, is as follows: DSGVTQTPKHLITATGQRVTLRCSPRSGDLSVYWYQQSLDQGLQFLIQYYNGEERAKGNILERFSAQQFPDLHSELNLSSLELGDSALYFCASSAALEAAPLHFGNGTRLTVT.

The V call is TRBV18, the J call TRBJ2-7, with a tentative D call TRBD2 (6 bases). Trimming pared 2 bases from V and 3 bases from J, leaving 11 bases between. This CDR3 has 14 residues. CDR1 and CDR2 (germline): KGHSH, LQKENI. The CDR3, as DNA: TGTGCCAGCTCACCATCCGCGGGGAGCTACGAGCAGTACTTC. Its protein is CASSPSAGSYEQYF.

The chain links TRBV5-6 to TRBJ1-5; D gene uncertain. This CDR3 comprises 15 residues. Germline CDR1 is SGHDT and CDR2 is YYEEEE. V shed 2 bases and J shed 0 bases, with 9 bases lying between them. CDR3 loop: CASSLLQNSNQPQHF. CDR3 DNA: TGTGCCAGCAGCTTATTACAGAATAGCAATCAGCCCCAGCATTTT.